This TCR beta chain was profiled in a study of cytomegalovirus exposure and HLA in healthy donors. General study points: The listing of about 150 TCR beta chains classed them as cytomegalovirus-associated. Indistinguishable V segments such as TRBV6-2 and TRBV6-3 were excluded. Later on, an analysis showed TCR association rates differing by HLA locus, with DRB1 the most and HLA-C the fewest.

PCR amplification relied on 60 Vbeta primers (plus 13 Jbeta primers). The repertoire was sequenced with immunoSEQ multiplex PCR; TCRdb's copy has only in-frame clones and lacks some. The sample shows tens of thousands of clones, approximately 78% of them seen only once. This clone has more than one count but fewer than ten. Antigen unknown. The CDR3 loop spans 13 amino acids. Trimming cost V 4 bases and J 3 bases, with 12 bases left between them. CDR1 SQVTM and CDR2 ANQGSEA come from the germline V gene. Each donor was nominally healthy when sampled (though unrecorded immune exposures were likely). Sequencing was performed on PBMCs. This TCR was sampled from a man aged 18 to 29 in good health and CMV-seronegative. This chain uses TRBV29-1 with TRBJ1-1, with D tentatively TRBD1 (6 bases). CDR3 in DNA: TGCAGCGTTGGACAGGCGGTGGACACTGAAGCTTTCTTT. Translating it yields CSVGQAVDTEAFF. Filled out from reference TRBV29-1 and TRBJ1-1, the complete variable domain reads SAVISQKPSRDICQRGTSLTIQCQVDSQVTMMFWYRQQPGQSLTLIATANQGSEATYESGFVIDKFPISRPNLTFSTLTVSNMSPEDSSIYLCSVGQAVDTEAFFGQGTRLTVV.